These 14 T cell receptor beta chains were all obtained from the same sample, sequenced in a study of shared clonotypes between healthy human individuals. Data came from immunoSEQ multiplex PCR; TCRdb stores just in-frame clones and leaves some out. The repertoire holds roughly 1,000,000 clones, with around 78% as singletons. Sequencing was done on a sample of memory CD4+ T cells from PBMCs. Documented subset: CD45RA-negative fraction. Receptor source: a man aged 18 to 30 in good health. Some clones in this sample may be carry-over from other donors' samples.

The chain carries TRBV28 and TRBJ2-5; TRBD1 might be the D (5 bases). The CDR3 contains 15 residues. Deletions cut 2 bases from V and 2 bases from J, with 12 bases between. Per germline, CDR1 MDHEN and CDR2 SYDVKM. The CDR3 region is CASSLRAGRQETQYF. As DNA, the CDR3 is TGTGCCAGCAGTTTAAGGGCAGGGCGGCAAGAGACCCAGTACTTC.

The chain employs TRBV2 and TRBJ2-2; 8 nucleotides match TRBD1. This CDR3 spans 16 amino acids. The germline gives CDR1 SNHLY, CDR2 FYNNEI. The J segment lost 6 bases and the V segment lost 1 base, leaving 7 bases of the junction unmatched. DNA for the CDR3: TGTGCCAGCAGTGAAGAGGCAGGGGGCTTGGCCGGGGAGCTGTTTTTT. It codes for CASSEEAGGLAGELFF.

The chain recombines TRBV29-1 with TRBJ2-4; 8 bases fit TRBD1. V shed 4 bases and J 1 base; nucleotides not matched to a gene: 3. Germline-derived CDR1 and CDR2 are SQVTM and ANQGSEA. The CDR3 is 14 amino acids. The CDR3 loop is CSVGQGRAKNIQYF. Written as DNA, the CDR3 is TGCAGCGTTGGACAGGGGAGGGCCAAAAACATTCAGTACTTC.

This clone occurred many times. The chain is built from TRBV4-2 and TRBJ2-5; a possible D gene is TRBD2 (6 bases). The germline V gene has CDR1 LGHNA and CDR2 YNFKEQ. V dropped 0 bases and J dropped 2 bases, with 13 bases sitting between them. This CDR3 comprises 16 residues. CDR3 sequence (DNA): TGTGCCAGCAGCCAAGAGGTAACGGGGAGGCAAGAGACCCAGTACTTC. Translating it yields CASSQEVTGRQETQYF.

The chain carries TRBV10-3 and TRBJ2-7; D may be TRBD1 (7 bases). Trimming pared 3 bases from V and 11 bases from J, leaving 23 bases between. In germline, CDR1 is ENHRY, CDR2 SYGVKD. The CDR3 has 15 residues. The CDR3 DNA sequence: TGTGCCATCAGTGAAGGCAGGGGGGCGATCTTAAGCGAGTACTTC. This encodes CAISEGRGAILSEYF.

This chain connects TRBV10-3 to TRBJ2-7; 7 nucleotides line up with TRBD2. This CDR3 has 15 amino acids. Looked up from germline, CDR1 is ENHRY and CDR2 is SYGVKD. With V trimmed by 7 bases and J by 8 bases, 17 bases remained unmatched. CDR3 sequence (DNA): TGTGCCATCAACGCCGTGGCGGGGGACGAAATCAAGCAGTACTTC. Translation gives CAINAVAGDEIKQYF.

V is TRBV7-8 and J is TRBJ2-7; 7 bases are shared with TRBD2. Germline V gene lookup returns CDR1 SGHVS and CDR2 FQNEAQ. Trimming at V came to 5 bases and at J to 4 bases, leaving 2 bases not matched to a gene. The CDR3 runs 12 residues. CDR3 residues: CASSGGGYEQYF. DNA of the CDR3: TGTGCCAGCAGCGGGGGAGGGTACGAGCAGTACTTC.

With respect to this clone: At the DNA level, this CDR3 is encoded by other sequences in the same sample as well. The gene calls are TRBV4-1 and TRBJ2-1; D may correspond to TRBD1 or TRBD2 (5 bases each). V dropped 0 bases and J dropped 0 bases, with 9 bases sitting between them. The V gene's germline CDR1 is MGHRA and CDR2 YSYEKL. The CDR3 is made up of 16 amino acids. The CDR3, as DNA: TGCGCCAGCAGCCAAGAGGGACGCAGCTCCTACAATGAGCAGTTCTTC. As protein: CASSQEGRSSYNEQFF.

The CDR3: CASSSAQYQPQHF. In DNA form, the CDR3 reads TGTGCCAGCAGCTCCGCCCAGTATCAGCCCCAGCATTTT. The chain recombines TRBV7-2 with TRBJ1-5; D gene ambiguous. This CDR3 is built from 13 residues. V was cut by 4 bases and J by 5 bases, with 9 bases left in between. Germline loops: CDR1 SGHTA, CDR2 FQGNSA.

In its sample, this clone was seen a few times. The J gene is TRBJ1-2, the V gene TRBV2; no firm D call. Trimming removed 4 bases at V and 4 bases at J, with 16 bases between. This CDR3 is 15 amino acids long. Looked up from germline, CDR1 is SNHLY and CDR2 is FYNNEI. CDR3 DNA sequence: TGTGCCAGCAGTGCCAGTTCGGCACGTGGCTATGGCTACACCTTC. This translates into CASSASSARGYGYTF.

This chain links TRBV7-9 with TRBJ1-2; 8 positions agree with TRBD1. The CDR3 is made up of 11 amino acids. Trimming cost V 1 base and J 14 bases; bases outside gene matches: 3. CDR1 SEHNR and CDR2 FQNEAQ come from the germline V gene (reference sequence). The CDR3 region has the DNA TGTGCCAGCAGCTTAGGACAGGGGAAAACCTTC. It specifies CASSLGQGKTF.

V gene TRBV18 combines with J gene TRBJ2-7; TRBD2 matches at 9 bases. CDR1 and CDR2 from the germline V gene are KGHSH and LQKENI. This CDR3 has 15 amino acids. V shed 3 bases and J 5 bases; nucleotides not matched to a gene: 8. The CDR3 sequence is CASSPSIAGDHEQYF. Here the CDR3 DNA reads TGTGCCAGCTCACCCTCCATAGCGGGAGACCACGAGCAGTACTTC.

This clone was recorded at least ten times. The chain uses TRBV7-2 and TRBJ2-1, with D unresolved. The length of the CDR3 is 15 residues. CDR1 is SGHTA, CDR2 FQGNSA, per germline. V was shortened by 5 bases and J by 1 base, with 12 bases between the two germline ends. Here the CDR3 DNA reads TGTGCCAGCAGCGCCTCACGGGCTTCCTACAATGAGCAGTTCTTC. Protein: CASSASRASYNEQFF.

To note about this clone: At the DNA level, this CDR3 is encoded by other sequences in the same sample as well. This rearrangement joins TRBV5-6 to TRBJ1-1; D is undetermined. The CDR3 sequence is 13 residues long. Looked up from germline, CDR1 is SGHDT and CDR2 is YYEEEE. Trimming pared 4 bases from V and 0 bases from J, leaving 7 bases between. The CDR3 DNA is TGTGCCAGCAGCCGGATTATGAACACTGAAGCTTTCTTT. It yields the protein CASSRIMNTEAFF.